The TCR beta chain described here comes from a study of CD8 T cells in ankylosing spondylitis. Making the TCR beta libraries involved quantitative 5'-RACE with molecular barcodes. From the 5' RACE reads, TCRdb called clonotypes with MiXCR, one entry per CDR3 protein. The profile shows about 190,000 distinct CDR3 sequences, over 10% of them singletons. This CDR3 is 14 amino acids long. Germline V CDR1 and CDR2: SGHRS, YFSETQ. Study-wide findings and caveats: Among TCR beta sequences, a motif of fewer than 10 highly homologous variants appeared characteristic of ankylosing spondylitis blood. Peripheral blood samples showed relatively rare disease-linked clones, and these clones were CD8+.

This clonotype came up many times. Antigen specificity is unknown. One end of the junction fails to match germline, which may point to a read error. The TCR originated in a female donor with ankylosing spondylitis or in good health (not recorded which). The chain employs TRBV5-1 and TRBJ2-7, with 7 bases fitting TRBD2. Specimen: blood, either unsorted or a sorted T cell fraction (not recorded which). DNA for the CDR3: TGTGCCAGCAGCTTAGCCGGGGGGAACTACGAGCAGTACTTC. Its translation: CASSLAGGNYEQYF.